What follows describes a single T cell receptor beta chain. Its recognized antigen is unknown. No clone much larger than this one lies a single base away; base qualities are absent. TCRbeta CDR3 regions were amplified from genomic DNA by means of the immunoSEQ Assay, a bias-controlled multiplex PCR. The original methods were these. Nucleated cell counts per sample were estimated from amplification of reference gene primers within the assay. Sequence reads were collapsed and filtered to measure the absolute abundance of every unique TCRbeta CDR3 rearrangement. For each sample, productive Simpson clonality was calculated as the square root of Simpson's diversity index over productive rearrangements. TCRdb took this table from immuneACCESS and kept in-frame rearrangements with V and J called. Such tables lack part of the clones; where checked against another copy, unresolved V genes explain under half of the gap, and the rest is unexplained. The V and J calls and the clone size are those of that table, but D and trimming were determined from the DNA. Present in this sample are over 150,000 clones, almost 80% of which were seen just once. Around 15% of the sample rests with the top ten.

V is trimmed back by 1 base and J by 6 bases, and the junction contains 9 bases that no gene match accounts for. The germline V gene provides CDR1 MNHNS and CDR2 SASEGT. The CDR3 spans 15 residues, from the cysteine through the phenylalanine. Only CDR3 DNA is held: 45 bases, read in frame from base 1. The data stem from a study of blood T cell repertoires in COVID-19 (dated by TCRdb to about 2020). Regarding the research as a whole: Samples from collaborators originated in the United States, Italy and Spain and spanned both the acute and convalescent phases of COVID-19. The samples were drawn from two sources: the first 160 participants of the ongoing ImmuneRACE study, and 1,000 to 1,500 subjects contributed by 6 global collaborators. Nearly every sample came with metadata listing a de-identified subject ID, COVID-19 status, age in years and sex. The prospective study material was composed of cDNA or gDNA derived from T cells, B-cell-depleted T cells, or PBMCs. The repertoires were made available in a free public database intended to serve as a resource for research on the immune response to SARS-CoV-2. Subjects who had been exposed to COVID-19, were actively infected with it, or had recovered from it provided the deeply sampled blood TCRbeta repertoires that made up the dataset. Where available, HLA class I and class II types were taken from metadata supplied by the sample provider and were not determined by assay-based typing. General conclusions and limits of the study: Clinical and demographic metadata were provided uncurated, with the amount varying by source and participant.

Participants in the prospective study were aged roughly 18 to 100 years, lived in over 20 United States geographic areas, and enrolled through a virtual design. In the prospective study, cohorts were assigned on the basis of participant-reported clinical history obtained from a screening survey and a study questionnaire. Recovered participants in ImmuneRACE Cohort 3 were defined by two consecutive negative NP/OP PCR tests, clearance by a healthcare professional, or resolution of symptoms. In the prospective study, mobile phlebotomists collected whole blood, serum and a nasopharyngeal or oropharyngeal swab from each participant. Prospective study participants could optionally give additional blood draws and questionnaires over an approximately 2-month period. Before DNA extraction, prospective study blood samples were shipped either frozen or at room temperature.

The source material was PBMCs or T cells enriched from blood (not recorded which). The TCR comes from a woman aged 45 to 65 who had recovered from COVID-19. The rearrangement joined TRBV6-1 to TRBJ2-7; 7 junctional bases match TRBD1. The CDR3 reads as follows: CASSEVSYTGVEQYF. The DNA reads TGTGCCAGCAGTGAAGTCAGCTATACAGGGGTCGAGCAGTACTTC.